These 20 T cell receptor beta chains were all obtained from the same sample, sequenced in a study of T cell changes during pregnancy in multiple sclerosis. This table comes from immunoSEQ multiplex PCR, and its TCRdb copy is limited to in-frame clones, with some not included. Altogether approximately 71,000 clones are present, approximately 90% being singletons, with the ten largest covering approximately 1%. Sequences were derived from peripheral blood, sampled in the third trimester of pregnancy. Receptor source: a female donor with multiple sclerosis, enrolled in a pregnancy study.

The chain employs TRBV28 and TRBJ2-3, with TRBD1 matching 8 bases. Trimming at V came to 3 bases and at J to 5 bases, leaving 7 bases not matched to a gene. The CDR3 sequence is 15 residues long. From germline, CDR1 is MDHEN and CDR2 SYDVKM. Here the CDR3 DNA reads TGTGCCAGCAGTTTGGCCAGGGGGCCCCTAGATACGCAGTATTTT. Translation: CASSLARGPLDTQYF.

This clone was observed once. The junction differs from germline at one of its ends, possibly a read error. The rearrangement links TRBV4-3 to TRBJ2-1, with a tentative D call TRBD1 (8 bases). CDR1 is LGHNA, CDR2 YSLEER, per germline. The CDR3 runs 15 residues. CDR3 DNA: TGCGCCAGCAGCGAAGCGGGACAGGCCTATAATGAGCAGTTCTTC. It is translated as CASSEAGQAYNEQFF.

J is TRBJ2-1 and V is TRBV2; weak D call: TRBD2 (6 bases). CDR1 SNHLY and CDR2 FYNNEI come from the germline V gene. CDR3 length: 17 amino acids. V dropped 4 bases and J dropped 6 bases, with 22 bases sitting between them. The CDR3 region is CASSALQGLQKGNEQFF. CDR3 sequence (DNA): TGTGCCAGCAGTGCGTTGCAAGGACTACAGAAAGGCAATGAGCAGTTCTTC. The full variable domain, in which reference TRBV2 and TRBJ2-1 provide the parts outside the CDR3, is EPEVTQTPSHQVTQMGQEVILRCVPISNHLYFYWYRQILGQKVEFLVSFYNNEISEKSEIFDDQFSVERPDGSNFTLKIRSTKLEDSAMYFCASSALQGLQKGNEQFFGPGTRLTVL.

The V gene is TRBV6-6, the J gene TRBJ2-2, with unresolved D. The CDR3 totals 15 residues. Germline V lookup: CDR1 MNHNY, CDR2 SVGAGI (reference sequence). Deletions cut 2 bases from V and 4 bases from J, with 11 bases between. CDR3 sequence reads: CASSYLSEATGELFF. CDR3 nucleotide sequence: TGTGCCAGCAGTTACCTCAGCGAAGCCACCGGGGAGCTGTTTTTT.

The chain combines TRBV2 with TRBJ1-1, with D possibly being TRBD1 (6 bases). The V gene lost 6 bases and the J gene lost 3 bases, with 14 bases spanning the gap. CDR1 and CDR2 from the germline V gene are SNHLY and FYNNEI. CDR3 length equals 14 residues. The DNA for the CDR3 is TGTGCCAGCAGAACGGACAGAGGGGACACTGAAGCTTTCTTT. Its protein product is CASRTDRGDTEAFF.

This clone was observed a single time. The rearrangement joins TRBV11-2 to TRBJ2-1; 7 bases align to TRBD2. Germline V CDR1 and CDR2: SGHAT, FQNNGV. This CDR3 has 16 residues. V lost 1 base to trimming and J lost 0 bases; unmatched junction nucleotides: 3. CDR3: CASSLGGGSSYNEQFF. CDR3 bases: TGTGCCAGCAGCTTAGGGGGAGGGAGCTCCTACAATGAGCAGTTCTTC.

This chain uses TRBV10-2 with TRBJ2-3, with a possible D match to TRBD2 (6 bases). This CDR3 contains 14 residues. V shed 2 bases and J shed 4 bases, with 10 bases lying between them. Germline values: CDR1 WSHSY, CDR2 SAAADI. The CDR3 is CASSEPGLSDTQYF. DNA for the CDR3: TGCGCCAGCAGTGAGCCGGGACTTTCAGATACGCAGTATTTT.

The table lists this clone with a count of one. V gene TRBV19 combines with J gene TRBJ1-3, with D perhaps TRBD1 (6 bases). Germline V gene data show CDR1 as LNHDA and CDR2 as SQIVND (reference sequence). V was trimmed by 7 bases and J by 8 bases, leaving 24 bases between them. The CDR3 consists of 16 residues. CDR3 bases: TGTGCCAGTAACTCACCGCCCGGACAGTATCGTGACACCATATATTTT. Protein sequence: CASNSPPGQYRDTIYF.

The chain joins TRBV5-6 to TRBJ2-3, with 9 bases aligning to TRBD2. Germline loops: CDR1 SGHDT, CDR2 YYEEEE. This CDR3 contains 18 residues. The V segment lost 0 bases and the J segment 1 base; nucleotides outside the gene matches: 9. For the CDR3, the DNA is TGTGCCAGCAGCTTGGGGCTAGCGGGATCTTGGGGCACAGATACGCAGTATTTT. Translation: CASSLGLAGSWGTDTQYF.

This clone was seen a few times. This chain uses TRBV11-3 with TRBJ2-1, with D hard to call. Germline CDR1 SGHNT, CDR2 YENEEA. V shed 2 bases and J shed 0 bases, with 8 bases lying between them. CDR3 length equals 15 residues. Here the CDR3 DNA reads TGTGCCAGCAGCTTAAGCTCCCCCTCCTACAATGAGCAGTTCTTC. Its protein product is CASSLSSPSYNEQFF. Filled out from reference TRBV11-3 and TRBJ2-1, the complete variable domain reads EAGVVQSPRYKIIEKKQPVAFWCNPISGHNTLYWYLQNLGQGPELLIRYENEEAVDDSQLPKDRFSAERLKGVDSTLKIQPAELGDSAVYLCASSLSSPSYNEQFFGPGTRLTVL.

This sequence joins TRBV7-9 and TRBJ2-3, with a tentative D call TRBD2 (5 bases). CDR1 is SEHNR, CDR2 FQNEAQ, per germline (reference sequence). CDR3 length equals 13 residues. The V end was cut by 5 bases, the J end by 5 bases, with 11 bases between. CDR3 region: CASSALAGDTQYF. The CDR3 nucleotides are TGTGCCAGCAGCGCCCTTGCGGGAGATACGCAGTATTTT.

The rearrangement uses TRBV5-4 and TRBJ1-1, with a weak D call TRBD1 (5 bases). The CDR3 contains 14 residues. The germline CDR1 and CDR2 sequences are SGHNT and YYREEE (reference sequence). Trimming removed 4 bases from V and 7 bases from J, with 17 bases in between. This CDR3 is CASSPRTRLGEAFF. The CDR3 DNA is TGTGCCAGCAGCCCACGGACACGCTTGGGTGAAGCTTTCTTT.

V is TRBV6-5 and J is TRBJ2-4, with 9 bases aligning to TRBD1. Germline V gene sequence: CDR1 MNHEY, CDR2 SVGAGI. The V segment lost 6 bases and the J segment 2 bases; nucleotides outside the gene matches: 5. The length of the CDR3 is 15 residues. CDR3 in DNA: TGTGCCAGCAGCAGACAGGGGGGAACCAAAAACATTCAGTACTTC. Its translation is CASSRQGGTKNIQYF.

The chain combines TRBV5-1 with TRBJ2-1; 8 positions agree with TRBD2. With 2 bases clipped from V and 2 bases from J, the junction kept 3 bases outside the gene matches. This CDR3 has 15 amino acids. CDR1 SGHRS and CDR2 YFSETQ come from the germline V gene. The CDR3 protein is CASSLTSGTYNEQFF. The CDR3 DNA sequence: TGCGCCAGCAGCTTAACTAGCGGAACCTACAATGAGCAGTTCTTC.

The rearrangement uses TRBV4-2 and TRBJ2-7; TRBD2 aligns across 11 bases. The CDR3 totals 16 residues. Looked up from germline, CDR1 is LGHNA and CDR2 is YNFKEQ. Trimming at V came to 1 base and at J to 5 bases, leaving 7 bases not matched to a gene. The CDR3 region is CASSQGLAGRFDEQYF. CDR3 sequence (DNA): TGTGCCAGCAGCCAAGGACTAGCGGGAAGGTTCGACGAGCAGTACTTC.

This clone was counted between two and nine times. The chain carries TRBV7-9 and TRBJ1-5, with 12 bases lining up with TRBD1. The germline V gene encodes CDR1 SEHNR and CDR2 FQNEAQ (reference sequence). V lost 4 bases and J lost 1; bases outside the gene matches: 8. The CDR3 loop spans 18 amino acids. CDR3 sequence: CASSWGQGALESNQPQHF. The CDR3 DNA sequence: TGTGCCAGCAGCTGGGGACAGGGGGCCTTAGAAAGCAATCAGCCCCAGCATTTT.

The chain carries TRBV27 and TRBJ2-3, with 10 bases matching TRBD2. V was pared by 5 bases and J by 5 bases, with 4 bases of the junction left unmatched. The CDR3 is 14 residues long. The V gene's germline CDR1 is MNHEY and CDR2 SMNVEV (reference sequence). The CDR3 spells CASSTSGTRDTQYF. DNA for the CDR3: TGTGCCAGCAGTACTAGCGGGACCCGAGATACGCAGTATTTT.

The rearrangement joins TRBV28 to TRBJ2-7, with D perhaps matching TRBD1 (6 bases). Trimming removed 6 bases at V and 0 bases at J, with 12 bases between. This CDR3 spans 14 amino acids. CDR1 and CDR2 (germline): MDHEN, SYDVKM. CDR3 loop: CASRVPTGSYEQYF. The CDR3 coding sequence is TGTGCCAGCAGAGTACCGACAGGCTCCTACGAGCAGTACTTC.

The chain carries TRBV19 and TRBJ1-2; 7 bases fit TRBD1. V lost 1 base and J lost 3; bases outside the gene matches: 5. CDR1 and CDR2 (germline): LNHDA, SQIVND (reference sequence). The CDR3 runs 15 residues. This CDR3 is CASSIGEGQDYGYTF. CDR3 DNA: TGTGCCAGTAGTATAGGGGAAGGACAGGACTATGGCTACACCTTC.

The gene calls are TRBV9 and TRBJ2-3; TRBD2 matches 10 bases. The V gene's germline CDR1 is SGDLS and CDR2 YYNGEE. J gave up 4 bases and V 0 bases, and 2 bases lay outside the gene matches. The CDR3 is 15 residues long. DNA for the CDR3: TGTGCCAGCAGCGTAGACCTAGCGGGAGCAGATACGCAGTATTTT. Protein product: CASSVDLAGADTQYF.